These 23 T cell receptor beta chains were all obtained from the same sample, sequenced in a study of blood T cell repertoires in COVID-19. Using immunoSEQ multiplex PCR, the repertoire was profiled, and TCRdb retains in-frame clones only, with some absent. The data contain 140,000 to 150,000 clones, more than 65% of them singletons. Sequencing was done on a sample of peripheral blood. The origin of the receptors is a man in his 60s with active or convalescent COVID-19.

About this clone: Other DNA sequences within the sample encode an identical CDR3. The genes are TRBV9 and TRBJ2-3; TRBD1 matches at 7 bases. The CDR3 consists of 15 residues. V shed 0 bases and J 1 base; nucleotides not matched to a gene: 2. CDR1 is SGDLS, CDR2 YYNGEE, per germline. CDR3 in amino acids: CASSVGQGGTDTQYF. In nucleotides, the CDR3 is TGTGCCAGCAGCGTAGGCCAGGGGGGCACAGATACGCAGTATTTT.

This clone was recorded a few times. V usage is TRBV5-1 and J usage is TRBJ2-2; 9 nucleotides line up with TRBD1. Unmatched junction bases numbered 9, after V lost 4 bases and J lost 8 bases. CDR1 is SGHRS and CDR2 is YFSETQ in the germline V gene. This CDR3 spans 15 amino acids. CDR3: CASSRDRVDLGELFF. The CDR3 region has the DNA TGCGCCAGCAGCCGGGACAGGGTAGATTTGGGGGAGCTGTTTTTT.

The chain joins TRBV7-8 to TRBJ2-1; D remains ambiguous. Between the trimmed V and J ends, which lost 1 base and 4 bases, there was a span of 11 bases. There are 15 residues in the CDR3. Germline loops: CDR1 SGHVS, CDR2 FQNEAQ. For the CDR3, the DNA is TGTGCCAGCAGCTTAGTCGAGTCCTTGTACAATGAGCAGTTCTTC. This encodes CASSLVESLYNEQFF.

This chain connects TRBV23-1 to TRBJ2-1; possibly TRBD1 for D (5 bases). TRBV23-1 is an ORF; its function is uncertain. V was shortened by 1 base and J by 5 bases, with 9 bases between the two germline ends. The CDR3 extends over 14 amino acids. CDR3 region: CASSQFVRDNEQFF. The CDR3 region has the DNA TGCGCCAGCAGTCAATTCGTCAGGGACAATGAGCAGTTCTTC.

The gene calls are TRBV18 and TRBJ2-3, with TRBD2 identical over 8 bases. This CDR3 has 14 residues. Germline trimming cut 2 bases from V and 4 bases from J; bases unmatched to any gene: 2. CDR1 and CDR2 (germline): KGHSH, LQKENI. CDR3 residues: CASSPALAADTQYF. The DNA for the CDR3 is TGTGCCAGCTCACCAGCACTAGCGGCAGATACGCAGTATTTT.

To note about this clone: The junction does not match germline at one end; this may be a read error. CDR3 DNA sequence: TGTGCCAGCAGTTACCCGCTTCAGTCCCAGCATTTT. The encoded protein is CASSYPLQSQHF. The chain employs TRBV6-2 or TRBV6-3 and TRBJ1-5; D unclear. CDR3 length: 12 amino acids. Germline assignment: CDR1 MNHEY and CDR2 SVGEGT.

J is TRBJ2-1 and V is TRBV14; D might be TRBD1 (5 bases). V was shortened by 4 bases and J by 6 bases, with 16 bases between the two germline ends. Germline-derived CDR1 and CDR2 are SGHDN and FVKESK. The CDR3 covers 15 residues. The CDR3 DNA reads as TGTGCCAGCAGCCGGATGAACTCAGGGCTCAATGAGCAGTTCTTC. Amino acid sequence: CASSRMNSGLNEQFF.

The chain has TRBV19 and TRBJ2-5; TRBD2 matches 11 bases. This CDR3 is built from 16 residues. Germline-derived CDR1 and CDR2 are LNHDA and SQIVND (reference sequence). Trimming took 5 bases from V and 4 from J; bases not matched to a gene: 9. CDR3 loop: CASSSRTSGWLETQYF. The DNA of the CDR3 is TGTGCCAGTAGTTCCCGGACTAGCGGGTGGTTAGAGACCCAGTACTTC.

The chain is built from TRBV6-4 and TRBJ2-2, with a tentative D call TRBD2 (6 bases). Germline V gene lookup returns CDR1 MRHNA and CDR2 SNTAGT. V was pared by 0 bases and J by 2 bases, with 10 bases between. This CDR3 region has 16 residues. This CDR3 reads CASSDSVGLNTGELFF. Here the CDR3 DNA reads TGTGCCAGCAGTGACTCGGTTGGACTAAACACCGGGGAGCTGTTTTTT.

The sample holds one count of this clone. The chain links TRBV4-3 to TRBJ1-2, with TRBD1 matching over 7 bases. Per germline, CDR1 LGHNA and CDR2 YSLEER. Germline trimming cut 3 bases from V and 4 bases from J; bases unmatched to any gene: 11. The CDR3 spans 16 residues. CDR3 protein: CASSQAGTAAGYGYTF. The CDR3 bases are TGCGCCAGCAGCCAGGCTGGGACAGCAGCAGGCTATGGCTACACCTTC.

The chain uses TRBV18 and TRBJ1-4; a weak D match, TRBD1 (6 bases). Trimming took 8 bases from V and 11 from J, leaving 15 bases between them. The germline V gene has CDR1 KGHSH and CDR2 LQKENI. There are 12 residues in the CDR3. As DNA, the CDR3 is TGTGCCAGCGCCTCTAACAGGGACAAACTGTTTTTT. Translation gives CASASNRDKLFF.

The chain uses TRBV13 and TRBJ2-1, with 14 bases lining up with TRBD2. V lost 5 bases, J lost 10 bases, and 4 bases stayed unmatched. The CDR3 sequence is 14 residues long. Per germline, CDR1 PRHDT and CDR2 FYEKMQ (reference sequence). CDR3 sequence: CASSERTSGREQFF. DNA for the CDR3: TGTGCCAGCAGCGAGCGGACTAGCGGGAGGGAGCAGTTCTTC.

This clone was observed a single time. In DNA form, the CDR3 reads TGTGCCAGCAGCTCAGAAGCGGGAGGTTATTACAATGAGCAGTTCTTC. This translates into CASSSEAGGYYNEQFF. The gene calls are TRBV7-2 and TRBJ2-1; 9 bases fit TRBD2. The CDR3 is 16 amino acids. CDR1 SGHTA and CDR2 FQGNSA come from the germline V gene. V gave up 4 bases and J gave up 4 bases; unmatched junction bases: 8.

V gene TRBV19 combines with J gene TRBJ2-2; TRBD2 is a possible D gene (6 bases). There are 15 residues in the CDR3. Germline loops: CDR1 LNHDA, CDR2 SQIVND (reference sequence). V was trimmed by 8 bases and J by 6 bases, leaving 19 bases between them. The CDR3 DNA sequence: TGTGCCAGTTCCCTGGGACTTTACCGGGCCGGGGAGCTGTTTTTT. Translated, it gives CASSLGLYRAGELFF.

A remark on this clone: Within the sample, other DNA sequences also encode this same CDR3. V is TRBV5-4 and J is TRBJ2-1, with 8 bases identical to TRBD1. The germline V gene encodes CDR1 SGHNT and CDR2 YYREEE (reference sequence). The CDR3 has 15 amino acids. J was trimmed by 2 bases and V by 2 bases; bases with no gene match: 3. This CDR3 reads CASSLGQGPYNEQFF. DNA for the CDR3: TGTGCCAGCAGCTTAGGACAGGGCCCCTACAATGAGCAGTTCTTC.

V is TRBV25-1 and J is TRBJ1-3, with D uncertain. The germline CDR1 and CDR2 sequences are MGHDK and SYGVNS. There are 15 residues in the CDR3. Between the trimmed V and J ends, which lost 1 base and 2 bases, there was a span of 9 bases. This CDR3 reads CASSELAGTGNTIYF. DNA for the CDR3: TGTGCCAGCAGTGAATTAGCGGGGACTGGAAACACCATATATTTT. The entire variable domain, with the rest obtained from reference TRBV25-1 and TRBJ1-3, is as follows: EADIYQTPRYLVIGTGKKITLECSQTMGHDKMYWYQQDPGMELHLIHYSYGVNSTEKGDLSSESTVSRIRTEHFPLTLESARPSHTSQYLCASSELAGTGNTIYFGEGSWLTVV.

This clone was recorded a few times. The CDR3 protein is CASSLPWTSSGTDTQYF. The CDR3, as DNA: TGTGCCAGCAGCTTACCGTGGACTAGTTCGGGCACAGATACGCAGTATTTT. The V call is TRBV7-9, the J call TRBJ2-3; 7 bases align to TRBD2. This CDR3 is 17 amino acids long. CDR1 SEHNR and CDR2 FQNEAQ come from the germline V gene (reference sequence). J lost 1 base, V lost 2 bases, and 9 bases had no gene match.

In its sample, this clone was seen once. This rearrangement joins TRBV3-1 (or the pseudogene TRBV3-2) to TRBJ1-5, with 8 bases lining up with TRBD1. The CDR3 length is 21 residues. Trimming at V came to 1 base and at J to 2 bases, leaving 19 bases not matched to a gene. CDR1 is LGHDT and CDR2 is YNNKEL in the germline V gene (reference sequence). The CDR3 loop reads CASSQGVVGRGLGRGNQPQHF. The CDR3 DNA reads as TGTGCCAGCAGCCAAGGGGTTGTCGGCAGGGGGCTTGGTCGTGGCAATCAGCCCCAGCATTTT.

The chain recombines TRBV5-4 with TRBJ1-4; D may be TRBD1 (6 bases). Per the germline V gene, CDR1 is SGHNT and CDR2 is YYREEE (reference sequence). The germline V and J ends were trimmed by 3 bases and 8 bases, with 14 bases remaining between them. CDR3 size: 14 residues. The CDR3 loop is CASSYREREEKLFF. In DNA form, the CDR3 reads TGTGCCAGCAGCTACAGGGAGCGAGAGGAAAAACTGTTTTTT.

This rearrangement joins TRBV10-2 to TRBJ1-1; TRBD1 matches 8 bases. Germline V gene data show CDR1 as WSHSY and CDR2 as SAAADI. With V trimmed by 4 bases and J by 6 bases, 1 base remained unmatched. This CDR3 contains 12 residues. The CDR3 protein is CASSATGAEAFF. DNA of the CDR3: TGCGCCAGCAGTGCGACAGGGGCTGAAGCTTTCTTT.

This clone was seen more than once but under ten times. This chain links TRBV4-3 with TRBJ1-1; D possibly corresponds to TRBD1 (6 bases). Between the trimmed V and J ends, which lost 0 bases and 4 bases, there was a span of 12 bases. Germline CDR1 reads LGHNA; CDR2 reads YSLEER. There are 15 residues in the CDR3. The CDR3 DNA sequence: TGCGCCAGCAGCCAAGATCTAGGGGGAAGCACTGAAGCTTTCTTT. Its protein is CASSQDLGGSTEAFF.

The chain links TRBV2 to TRBJ1-2, with 8 bases that match TRBD1. V lost 5 bases and J lost 5; bases outside the gene matches: 10. The V gene's germline CDR1 is SNHLY and CDR2 FYNNEI. The CDR3 consists of 15 residues. CDR3 sequence: CASSIPGRTGYGYTF. DNA for the CDR3: TGTGCCAGCAGTATTCCGGGACGGACAGGGTATGGCTACACCTTC.

This chain connects TRBV12-3 or TRBV12-4 to TRBJ1-1; D is possibly TRBD1 (5 bases). CDR3 length: 13 residues. V gave up 3 bases and J gave up 4 bases, with 9 bases separating them. CDR3: CASSLHGGTEAFF. Written as DNA, the CDR3 is TGTGCCAGCAGTTTGCACGGGGGCACTGAAGCTTTCTTT.